Listed below are T cell receptor beta chains from one sample, sequenced in a study of blood T cell repertoires in COVID-19. Generated by immunoSEQ multiplex PCR, the TCRdb table keeps only in-frame clones and is missing some. The sample lists about 140,000 clones, over 60% seen once, with approximately 9% in the top ten. Sequencing was carried out using peripheral blood. Every receptor here comes from a woman between 45 and 60 years old with active or convalescent COVID-19. Each CDR3 is given with its conserved first and last residue. Each record gives: J gene, V gene, clone size, D gene, CDR3 protein, CDR3 DNA. The D gene is left open where the match is weak. Not every row has a clone size; where given, it reads once, few, many or a size class.

>TRBJ1-5|TRBV7-8|NA|NA
CASSLGEVVNQPQHF
TGTGCCAGCAGCTTAGGGGAGGTAGTGAATCAGCCCCAGCATTTT
>TRBJ1-1|TRBV2|few|NA
CASSEIPGDTEAFF
TGTGCCAGCAGTGAAATCCCAGGGGACACTGAAGCTTTCTTT
>TRBJ1-1|TRBV12-3/TRBV12-4|NA|TRBD1
CASRRDRGTEAFF
TGTGCCAGCAGACGAGACAGGGGGACTGAAGCTTTCTTT
>TRBJ1-1|TRBV5-1|once|TRBD1
CASSLGTGMNTEAFF
TGCGCCAGCAGCCTGGGGACAGGGATGAACACTGAAGCTTTCTTT
>TRBJ2-5|TRBV2|few|TRBD1
CASSEAHGTGRETQYF
TGTGCCAGCAGTGAAGCGCATGGGACAGGGAGGGAGACCCAGTACTTC
>TRBJ1-5|TRBV7-8|NA|NA
CASSLVARSLGQPQHF
TGTGCCAGCAGCTTAGTAGCCAGAAGTTTAGGTCAGCCCCAGCATTTT
>TRBJ2-7|TRBV6-2/TRBV6-3|NA|TRBD1
CASSYRRDRAYEQYF
TGTGCCAGCAGTTACCGGCGGGACAGGGCCTACGAGCAGTACTTC
>TRBJ1-1|TRBV7-2|NA|NA
CASSLGGSTEAFF
TGTGCCAGCAGCTTAGGAGGGAGCACTGAAGCTTTCTTT
>TRBJ1-1|TRBV20-1|NA|NA
CSASRAGDTEAFF
TGCAGTGCTAGTAGGGCCGGGGACACTGAAGCTTTCTTT
>TRBJ2-3|TRBV5-1|NA|NA
CASSLLPGTDTQYF
TGCGCCAGCAGCTTGTTACCAGGCACAGATACGCAGTATTTT
>TRBJ2-6|TRBV6-5|few|NA
CASREGSGANVLTF
TGTGCCAGCAGGGAGGGCTCTGGGGCCAACGTCCTGACTTTC
>TRBJ1-3|TRBV4-3|NA|NA
CASSLNRPQQGYGNTIYF
TGCGCCAGCAGCCTTAACCGGCCTCAACAGGGATATGGAAACACCATATATTTT
>TRBJ1-2|TRBV19|NA|TRBD1
CASSSGTGFFHTF
TGTGCCAGTAGCTCCGGGACAGGGTTTTTCCACACCTTC
>TRBJ1-3|TRBV7-2|NA|TRBD1
CASSRVQGALGNTIYF
TGTGCCAGCAGCCGCGTCCAGGGGGCGCTTGGAAACACCATATATTTT
>TRBJ2-3|TRBV7-6|NA|TRBD2
CASSLGSSGRGTDTQYF
TGTGCCAGCAGCTTAGGATCTAGCGGGAGAGGCACAGATACGCAGTATTTT
>TRBJ1-6|TRBV6-1|once|TRBD1
CASSEAVTGRSTLHF
TGTGCCAGCAGTGAAGCCGTGACAGGGAGAAGCACCCTCCACTTT
>TRBJ1-2|TRBV10-2|once|NA
CASSEFGRRKANYGYTF
TGCGCCAGCAGTGAGTTTGGCAGGCGCAAAGCTAACTATGGCTACACCTTC
>TRBJ2-7|TRBV28|NA|TRBD2
CASSPGGTSGSTYF
TGTGCCAGCAGCCCCGGCGGGACTAGCGGGAGTACGTACTTC
>TRBJ1-6|TRBV19|NA|NA
CASKMSSYNSPLHF
TGTGCCAGTAAGATGAGCTCCTATAATTCACCCCTCCACTTT
>TRBJ1-1|TRBV3-1/TRBV3-2|few|NA
CASSQVRNTEAFF
TGTGCCAGCAGCCAAGTCCGGAACACTGAAGCTTTCTTT
>TRBJ2-7|TRBV29-1|NA|TRBD2
CSVEGTSGNEQYF
TGCAGCGTTGAGGGGACTAGCGGGAACGAGCAGTACTTC
>TRBJ1-1|TRBV3-1/TRBV3-2|NA|TRBD1
CASSLSGGTEAFF
TGTGCCAGCAGCCTCTCAGGGGGCACTGAAGCTTTCTTT
>TRBJ2-7|TRBV28|NA|NA
CASSYPGTRGEQYF
TGTGCCAGCAGTTATCCCGGGACTCGTGGGGAGCAGTACTTC
>TRBJ2-1|TRBV27|NA|TRBD2
CASSSRLAAYNEQFF
TGTGCCAGCAGTTCGCGACTAGCGGCCTACAATGAGCAGTTCTTC
>TRBJ1-1|TRBV27|NA|TRBD1
CASSLLQGITEAFF
TGTGCCAGCAGTTTACTACAGGGGATAACTGAAGCTTTCTTT
>TRBJ1-2|TRBV7-3|NA|TRBD1
CASSRGRRDRGLHNYGYTF
TGTGCCAGCAGCCGGGGTAGGCGGGACAGGGGGCTCCACAACTATGGCTACACCTTC
>TRBJ2-7|TRBV6-5|NA|TRBD1
CASSLRDRSFYEQYF
TGTGCCAGCAGTCTCCGGGACAGGTCATTTTACGAGCAGTACTTC
>TRBJ2-5|TRBV30|NA|NA
CAWGYQQETQYF
TGTGCCTGGGGCTACCAACAAGAGACCCAGTACTTC
>TRBJ1-6|TRBV15|NA|NA
CATSRDLVHSEVGYNSPLHF
TGTGCCACCAGCAGAGATCTGGTACACTCCGAGGTGGGTTATAATTCACCCCTCCACTTT
>TRBJ1-6|TRBV27|NA|NA
CASTQGYPSYNSPLHF
TGTGCCAGTACTCAGGGGTACCCCTCCTATAATTCACCCCTCCACTTT
>TRBJ2-2|TRBV3-1/TRBV3-2|NA|NA
CASSLRGSGKGAGELFF
TGTGCCAGCAGCCTTCGGGGGAGCGGGAAGGGGGCCGGGGAGCTGTTTTTT
>TRBJ2-7|TRBV20-1|few|NA
CSAIGSYEQYF
TGCAGTGCCATCGGGTCCTACGAGCAGTACTTC
>TRBJ1-1|TRBV6-1|NA|NA
CASSEARDTEAFF
TGTGCCAGCAGTGAAGCGAGGGACACTGAAGCTTTCTTT
>TRBJ1-1|TRBV30|NA|NA
CAWRPNSFTEAFF
TGTGCCTGGAGACCAAACAGTTTCACTGAAGCTTTCTTT
>TRBJ2-1|TRBV24-1|NA|NA
CATSDSGGAAYNEQFF
TGTGCCACCAGTGATTCGGGCGGGGCGGCCTACAATGAGCAGTTCTTC
>TRBJ2-5|TRBV5-6|NA|NA
CASSETSEETQYF
TGTGCCAGCAGCGAGACTAGTGAAGAGACCCAGTACTTC